These T cell receptor beta chains were read from a single sample in a study of molecular identifiers for immune sequencing clone quantification. TCRdb re-called the PCR reads with MiXCR, one entry per CDR3 protein. The sample has over 550,000 distinct CDR3 sequences, around 25% seen once. The sample consisted of naive CD8+ T cells from blood, with Jurkat cell RNA spiked in. Source of these receptors: a human donor in good health. Some libraries in this study had Jurkat cell RNA spiked in. Both conserved end residues are part of each CDR3. Fields, in order: V gene, clone size, J gene, D gene, CDR3 protein, CDR3 DNA. D genes are given only for firm matches. For some rows the clone size is stated as once, few or many, or as a class when expanded; others skip it.

TRBV5-1	many	TRBJ1-1	-	CASSLKAGLTEAFF	TGCGCCAGCAGCTTGAAGGCAGGGCTCACTGAAGCTTTCTTT
TRBV2	many	TRBJ2-3	-	CASSEANTDTQYF	TGTGCCAGCAGTGAAGCCAACACAGATACGCAGTATTTT
TRBV28	many	TRBJ2-5	TRBD2	CASSLASLVGGRETQYF	TGTGCCAGCAGTTTAGCATCGTTAGTGGGAGGGCGAGAGACCCAGTACTTC
TRBV3-1	-	TRBJ1-4	-	CASSQDHAGLPGRDEKLFF	TGTGCCAGCAGCCAAGATCACGCGGGTTTGCCGGGGCGGGATGAAAAACTGTTTTTT
TRBV18	-	TRBJ1-3	-	CASSPPTGIGNTIYF	TGTGCCAGCTCACCACCAACGGGAATTGGAAACACCATATATTTT
TRBV20-1	-	TRBJ2-3	-	CSARSLRGPDTQYF	TGCAGTGCTAGATCCCTACGGGGGCCAGATACGCAGTATTTT
TRBV9	-	TRBJ2-2	-	CASCPRGDGGGELFF	TGTGCCAGCTGCCCGAGGGGGGACGGTGGCGGGGAGCTGTTTTTT
TRBV6-5	-	TRBJ2-7	-	CASSYVGVSRQVTYEQYF	TGTGCCAGCAGTTACGTGGGTGTAAGTAGACAGGTGACCTACGAGCAGTACTTC
TRBV6-5	many	TRBJ1-3	-	CASSYFAGSGNTIYF	TGTGCCAGCAGCTACTTTGCTGGCTCTGGAAACACCATATATTTT
TRBV7-9	-	TRBJ2-2	TRBD1	CASSDKPGQADPNTGELFF	TGTGCCAGCAGCGATAAACCGGGACAGGCTGATCCGAACACCGGGGAGCTGTTTTTT
TRBV12-3/TRBV12-4	-	TRBJ2-7	-	CASSWVGLYEQYF	TGTGCCAGCAGTTGGGTGGGTCTCTACGAGCAGTACTTC
TRBV7-9	few	TRBJ2-3	TRBD2	CASSLYSGPSTDTQYF	TGTGCCAGCAGCCTCTATAGCGGGCCTAGCACAGATACGCAGTATTTT
TRBV3-1	few	TRBJ2-3	TRBD2	CASSQGLAGYTDTQYF	TGTGCCAGCAGCCAAGGACTAGCGGGGTACACAGATACGCAGTATTTT
TRBV29-1	few	TRBJ2-1	-	CSVVTLAFTDNEQFF	TGCAGCGTTGTCACGCTAGCGTTTACTGACAATGAGCAGTTCTTC
TRBV19	-	TRBJ2-2	TRBD1	CASKRPTGHTGELFF	TGTGCCAGTAAAAGGCCGACAGGGCACACCGGGGAGCTGTTTTTT
TRBV28	many	TRBJ2-3	TRBD2	CASSFGLAGGRGTQYF	TGTGCCAGCAGTTTCGGACTAGCGGGAGGGAGAGGTACGCAGTATTTT
TRBV4-2	-	TRBJ2-5	-	CASSPSVLGEPQYF	TGTGCCAGCAGCCCATCTGTTCTGGGCGAGCCCCAGTACTTC
TRBV7-9	many	TRBJ2-3	TRBD2	CASSGLAGLIILDF	TGTGCCAGCAGTGGACTAGCGGGACTAATTATTCTGGATTTT
TRBV4-3	few	TRBJ2-7	-	CASSQDEVLGVYEQYF	TGCGCCAGCAGCCAAGACGAAGTCCTCGGAGTCTACGAGCAGTACTTC
TRBV19	-	TRBJ2-1	TRBD2	CASSELAGPNNKQFF	TGTGCCAGTAGTGAACTAGCGGGGCCCAACAATAAGCAGTTCTTC
TRBV27	few	TRBJ2-7	-	CASSPTGALYEQYF	TGTGCCAGCAGTCCTACCGGGGCACTCTACGAGCAGTACTTC
TRBV24-1	many	TRBJ1-5	-	CATSDSREVSNQPQHF	TGTGCCACCAGTGATTCCCGGGAGGTTAGCAATCAGCCCCAGCATTTT
TRBV6-5	many	TRBJ1-1	-	CASSRANTEAFF	TGTGCCAGCTCCCGGGCGAACACTGAAGCTTTCTTT
TRBV6-2/TRBV6-3	-	TRBJ2-7	-	CASSYPATRPGVGLGAREQYF	TGTGCCAGCAGTTACCCCGCCACCAGACCGGGAGTTGGGCTCGGGGCTCGGGAGCAGTACTTC
TRBV28	many	TRBJ2-3	-	CASSSPDTQYF	TGTGCCAGCAGTTCGCCAGATACGCAGTATTTT
TRBV7-9	many	TRBJ2-7	TRBD2	CASSPGGLHEQYF	TGTGCCAGCAGCCCGGGGGGGCTCCACGAGCAGTACTTC
TRBV30	many	TRBJ1-5	-	CAWSGGNLNQPQHF	TGTGCCTGGAGCGGGGGTAATCTCAATCAGCCCCAGCATTTT
TRBV27	few	TRBJ1-1	-	CASSSRLQGNARTFF	TGTGCCAGCAGTTCCAGACTTCAGGGAAATGCGCGAACTTTCTTT
TRBV20-1	many	TRBJ2-7	-	CSALRPGSYEQYF	TGCAGTGCCCTGAGACCCGGTTCCTACGAGCAGTACTTC
TRBV4-3	-	TRBJ2-1	-	CASSQDTGVGNEQFF	TGCGCCAGCAGCCAAGATACGGGAGTCGGCAATGAGCAGTTCTTC
TRBV5-1	-	TRBJ2-7	-	CASSGGTDTYEQYF	TGCGCCAGCAGCGGGGGGACAGATACCTACGAGCAGTACTTC
TRBV27	few	TRBJ2-2	-	CASKATDVEFTGELFF	TGTGCCAGCAAAGCCACAGATGTAGAGTTCACCGGGGAGCTGTTTTTT
TRBV9	few	TRBJ2-3	TRBD2	CASSAGPGTSGTDTQYF	TGTGCCAGCAGCGCGGGACCCGGGACTAGCGGGACAGATACGCAGTATTTT
TRBV11-1	few	TRBJ1-1	TRBD1	CASSWGQLTEAFF	TGTGCCAGCAGCTGGGGACAGCTCACTGAAGCTTTCTTT
TRBV7-2	many	TRBJ1-2	-	CASSFLTNYGYTF	TGTGCCAGCAGCTTTTTAACTAACTATGGCTACACCTTC
TRBV6-6	many	TRBJ2-3	-	CASSILLGPTDTQYF	TGTGCCAGCAGTATTCTGTTGGGTCCCACAGATACGCAGTATTTT
TRBV28	many	TRBJ1-2	-	CASSFGLGYTF	TGTGCCAGCAGTTTTGGGCTTGGCTACACCTTC
TRBV24-1	many	TRBJ1-1	-	CATSDPSLTDEAFF	TGTGCCACCAGTGATCCCAGCCTGACAGACGAAGCTTTCTTT
TRBV7-6	-	TRBJ2-7	-	CASSSGTEFSYEQYF	TGTGCCAGCAGTTCCGGGACGGAGTTCTCCTACGAGCAGTACTTC
TRBV14	many	TRBJ2-7	-	CASSVDYEQYF	TGTGCCAGCAGTGTAGACTACGAGCAGTACTTC
TRBV5-4	few	TRBJ2-5	-	CARSWSAGTQYF	TGTGCCCGCAGCTGGAGCGCCGGGACCCAGTACTTC
TRBV24-1	-	TRBJ2-5	-	CATSDHRVVTQYF	TGTGCCACCAGTGACCACAGGGTAGTGACCCAGTACTTC
TRBV5-1	few	TRBJ2-1	-	CASSLAGFVWGANSQANSYNEQFF	TGCGCCAGCAGCTTGGCGGGATTCGTCTGGGGCGCGAACTCCCAAGCAAACTCCTACAATGAGCAGTTCTTC
TRBV4-3	many	TRBJ2-1	-	CASSQSLAEYNEQFF	TGCGCCAGCAGCCAATCTCTAGCCGAGTACAATGAGCAGTTCTTC
TRBV28	many	TRBJ1-5	-	CASSIPLSQPQHF	TGTGCCAGCAGTATCCCCTTGAGTCAGCCCCAGCATTTT
TRBV20-1	-	TRBJ1-3	-	CSARQGLGNTIYF	TGCAGTGCTAGGCAGGGGCTTGGAAACACCATATATTTT
TRBV6-6	many	TRBJ2-7	-	CASSSPYAYEQYF	TGTGCCAGCAGCTCACCCTACGCCTACGAGCAGTACTTC
TRBV5-4	-	TRBJ2-1	TRBD2	CASGSGGGDEQFF	TGTGCCAGCGGCAGCGGGGGGGGTGATGAGCAGTTCTTC
TRBV2	many	TRBJ2-1	TRBD1	CASSLDRGHEQFF	TGTGCCAGCAGTCTTGACAGGGGTCATGAGCAGTTCTTC
TRBV7-2	many	TRBJ2-3	-	CASSLAYRDGTDTQYF	TGTGCCAGCAGCTTAGCGTATCGGGATGGCACAGATACGCAGTATTTT
TRBV12-3/TRBV12-4	-	TRBJ2-7	-	CASSFEHSYEQYF	TGTGCCAGCAGTTTTGAGCACTCCTACGAGCAGTACTTC
TRBV7-9	many	TRBJ1-1	-	CASSRLANTEAFF	TGTGCCAGCAGCCGACTCGCGAACACTGAAGCTTTCTTT
TRBV21-1	few	TRBJ2-1	-	CASSAKLGTSGILHNEQFF	TGTGCCAGCAGCGCGAAACTGGGGACTAGCGGGATTCTCCACAATGAGCAGTTCTTC
TRBV6-1	few	TRBJ2-7	TRBD2	CASTKISGLALVEQYF	TGTGCCAGCACCAAGATAAGCGGACTAGCGTTGGTCGAGCAGTACTTC
TRBV7-9	-	TRBJ2-7	-	CVSSLGRYEQYF	TGTGTCAGCAGCCTTGGGCGCTACGAGCAGTACTTC
TRBV4-1	many	TRBJ1-5	TRBD1	CASSQVGGQPQHF	TGCGCCAGCAGCCAAGTAGGGGGCCAGCCCCAGCATTTT
TRBV30	many	TRBJ2-3	-	CAWSDYTDTQYF	TGTGCCTGGAGTGATTACACAGATACGCAGTATTTT